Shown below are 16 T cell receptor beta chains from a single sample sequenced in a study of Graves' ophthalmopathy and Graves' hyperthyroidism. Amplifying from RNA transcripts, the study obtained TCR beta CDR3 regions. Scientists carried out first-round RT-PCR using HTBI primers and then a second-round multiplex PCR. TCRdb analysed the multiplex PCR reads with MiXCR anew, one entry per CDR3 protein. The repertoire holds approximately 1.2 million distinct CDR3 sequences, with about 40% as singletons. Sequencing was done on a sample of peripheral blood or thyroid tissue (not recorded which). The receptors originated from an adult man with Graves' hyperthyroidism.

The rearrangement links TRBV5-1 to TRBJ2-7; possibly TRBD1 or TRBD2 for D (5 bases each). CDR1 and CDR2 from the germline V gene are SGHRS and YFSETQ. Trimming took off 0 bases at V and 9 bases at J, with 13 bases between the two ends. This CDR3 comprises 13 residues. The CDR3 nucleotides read TGCGCCAGCAGCTTGGAATTCGGGGCGAGGCAGTACTTC. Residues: CASSLEFGARQYF.

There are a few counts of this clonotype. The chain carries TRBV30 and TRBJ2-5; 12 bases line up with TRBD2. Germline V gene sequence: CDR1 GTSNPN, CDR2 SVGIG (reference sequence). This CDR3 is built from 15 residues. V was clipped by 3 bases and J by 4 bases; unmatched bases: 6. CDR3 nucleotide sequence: TGTGCCTGGAGCCCCCTAGCGGGAGGGCGAGAGACCCAGTACTTC. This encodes CAWSPLAGGRETQYF.

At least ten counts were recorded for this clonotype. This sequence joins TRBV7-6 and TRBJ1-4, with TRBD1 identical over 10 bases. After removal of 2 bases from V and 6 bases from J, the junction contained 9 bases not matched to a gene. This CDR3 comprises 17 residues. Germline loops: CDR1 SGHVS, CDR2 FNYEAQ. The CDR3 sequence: CASSLSGPGTGDEKLFF. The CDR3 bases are TGTGCCAGCAGCTTAAGCGGCCCCGGGACAGGGGATGAAAAACTGTTTTTT.

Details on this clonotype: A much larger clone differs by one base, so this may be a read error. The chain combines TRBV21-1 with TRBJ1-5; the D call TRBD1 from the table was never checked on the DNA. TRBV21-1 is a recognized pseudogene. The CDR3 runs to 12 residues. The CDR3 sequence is CAGSFLGEPQHF. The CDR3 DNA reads TGTGCCGGCAGCTTCTTGGGGGAGCCCCAGCATTTT.

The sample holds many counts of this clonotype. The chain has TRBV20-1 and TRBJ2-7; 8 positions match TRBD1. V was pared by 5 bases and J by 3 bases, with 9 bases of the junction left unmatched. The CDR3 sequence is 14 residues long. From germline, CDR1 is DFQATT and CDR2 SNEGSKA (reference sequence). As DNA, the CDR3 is TGCAGTGCTCCCGGGACAGGTTCCTACTACGAGCAGTACTTC. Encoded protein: CSAPGTGSYYEQYF.

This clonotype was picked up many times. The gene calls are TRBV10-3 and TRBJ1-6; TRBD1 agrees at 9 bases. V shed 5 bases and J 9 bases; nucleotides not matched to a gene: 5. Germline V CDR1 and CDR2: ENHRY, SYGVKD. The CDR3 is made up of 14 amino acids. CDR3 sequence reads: CAISSGTGSSPLHF. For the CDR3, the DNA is TGTGCCATCAGTAGTGGGACAGGGAGTTCACCCCTCCACTTT.

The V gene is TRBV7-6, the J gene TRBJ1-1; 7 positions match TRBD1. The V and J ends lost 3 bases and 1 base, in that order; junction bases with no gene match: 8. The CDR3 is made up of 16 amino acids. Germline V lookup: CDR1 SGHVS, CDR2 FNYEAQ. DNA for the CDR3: TGTGCCAGCAGCTTCTTGACAGGGACGGGGAACACTGAAGCTTTCTTT. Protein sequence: CASSFLTGTGNTEAFF.

The CDR3 nucleotides are TGTGCCATCAGTGAGTCGCTTCGTGAGCAGTACTTC. This translates into CAISESLREQYF. J is TRBJ2-7 and V is TRBV10-3, with D unclear. The V gene's germline CDR1 is ENHRY and CDR2 SYGVKD. This CDR3 spans 12 amino acids. Trimming shortened V by 0 bases and J by 7 bases, and 7 bases separated the two germline ends.

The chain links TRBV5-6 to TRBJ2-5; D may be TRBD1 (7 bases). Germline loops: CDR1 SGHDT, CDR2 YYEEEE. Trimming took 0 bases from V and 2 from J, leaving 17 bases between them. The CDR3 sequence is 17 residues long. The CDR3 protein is CASSLAQGGLQQETQYF. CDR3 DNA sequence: TGTGCCAGCAGCTTGGCCCAGGGGGGCCTACAACAAGAGACCCAGTACTTC.

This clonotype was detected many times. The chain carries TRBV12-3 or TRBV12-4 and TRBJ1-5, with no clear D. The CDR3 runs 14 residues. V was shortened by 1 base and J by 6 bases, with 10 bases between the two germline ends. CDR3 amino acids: CASSLVGSPQPQHF. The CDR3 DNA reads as TGTGCCAGCAGTTTAGTTGGCAGTCCTCAGCCCCAGCATTTT.

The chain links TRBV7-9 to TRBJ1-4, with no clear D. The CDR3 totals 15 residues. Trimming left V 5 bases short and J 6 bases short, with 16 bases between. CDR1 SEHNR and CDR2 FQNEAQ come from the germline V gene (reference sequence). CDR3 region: CASSVGPEEDEKLFF. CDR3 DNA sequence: TGTGCCAGCAGCGTCGGTCCAGAAGAGGATGAAAAACTGTTTTTT.

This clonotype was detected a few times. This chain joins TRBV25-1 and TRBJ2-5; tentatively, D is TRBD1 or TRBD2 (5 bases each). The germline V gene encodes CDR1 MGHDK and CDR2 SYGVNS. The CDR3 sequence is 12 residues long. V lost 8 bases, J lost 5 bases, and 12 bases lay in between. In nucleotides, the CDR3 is TGTGCCAGCGTTGAGGGGTACGAGACCCAGTACTTC. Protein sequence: CASVEGYETQYF.

The CDR3 loop reads CSARDVWGNTEAFF. In DNA form, the CDR3 reads TGCAGTGCTAGAGATGTATGGGGGAACACTGAAGCTTTCTTT. This chain joins TRBV20-1 and TRBJ1-1; D gene unclear. The CDR3 has 14 residues. The V gene's germline CDR1 is DFQATT and CDR2 SNEGSKA (reference sequence). V was pared by 0 bases and J by 1 base, with 9 bases between.

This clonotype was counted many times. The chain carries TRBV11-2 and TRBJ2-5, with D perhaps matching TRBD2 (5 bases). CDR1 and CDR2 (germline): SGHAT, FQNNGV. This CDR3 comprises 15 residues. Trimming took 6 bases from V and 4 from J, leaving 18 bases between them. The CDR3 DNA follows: TGTGCCAGCAGTCCCGTTAGAACTAGTGGAGAGACCCAGTACTTC. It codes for CASSPVRTSGETQYF.

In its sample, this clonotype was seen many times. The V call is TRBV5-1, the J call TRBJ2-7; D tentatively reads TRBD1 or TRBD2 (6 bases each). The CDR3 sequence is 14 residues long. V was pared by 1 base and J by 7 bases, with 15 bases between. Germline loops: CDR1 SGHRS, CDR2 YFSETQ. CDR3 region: CASSLTGALGEQYF. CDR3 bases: TGCGCCAGCAGCTTGACGGGGGCCCTGGGGGAGCAGTACTTC.

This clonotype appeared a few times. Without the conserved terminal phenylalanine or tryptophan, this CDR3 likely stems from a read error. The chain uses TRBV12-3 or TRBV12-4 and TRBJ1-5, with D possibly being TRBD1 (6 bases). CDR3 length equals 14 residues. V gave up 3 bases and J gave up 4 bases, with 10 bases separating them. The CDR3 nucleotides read TGTGCCAGCAGTTTGAGGCAGGGGAATCAGCCCCAGCATCTT. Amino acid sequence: CASSLRQGNQPQHL.